The source of this T cell receptor (beta chain) is a study of T-cell memory formation after mild COVID-19. Germline V CDR1 and CDR2: MNHNS, SASEGT. Trimming removed 5 bases at V and 3 bases at J, with 14 bases between. The CDR3 runs 15 residues. TCRdb reanalysed the 5' RACE reads using MiXCR and keeps one entry per CDR3 protein. The data show 550,000 to 600,000 distinct CDR3 sequences, about 22% seen once. The rearrangement links TRBV6-1 to TRBJ2-4, with TRBD1 as a possible D gene (6 bases). The material sequenced was PBMCs or a T cell subset sorted from them (not recorded which). The origin of this receptor is an adult woman who had mild COVID-19 (a few samples of this study predate the infection). Cell type and time point are not known. CDR3 sequence: CASSLSGQNKNIQYF. CDR3 DNA sequence: TGTGCCAGCAGTCTATCCGGACAGAACAAAAACATTCAGTACTTC.